This is a list of T cell receptor beta chains from one sample in a study of blood T cell repertoires in COVID-19. TCRdb keeps only in-frame clones here, not all; method: immunoSEQ multiplex PCR. The sample records fewer than 150,000 clones, roughly 90% being singletons. Material for sequencing was peripheral blood. Receptors were obtained from a man aged 50 to 59 with active or convalescent COVID-19. Each CDR3 is given without its conserved first and last residue.

14 | TRBV6-2/TRBV6-3 | ASSPLLVAGVDTQY
13 | TRBV7-2 | ASSYGTGGSYEQY
15 | TRBV27 | ASSLSWTGASNQPQH
12 | TRBV24-1 | ATSDFRERETQY
14 | TRBV29-1 | SVQGGVRGTGNTIY
9 | TRBV9 | ASDRAGGYT
11 | TRBV7-9 | ASSFGGTDTQY
11 | TRBV7-6 | ASSSTRDSEAF
12 | TRBV6-5 | ASSLAWSTGELF
13 | TRBV11-2 | ASSPGGSRDTEAF
14 | TRBV6-6 | ASSSTGGHQNQPQH
13 | TRBV6-1 | ASSEADLNTGELF
15 | TRBV7-3 | ASSLRGGGTLADEQF
14 | TRBV27 | ASSLSGLAGVDEQF
12 | TRBV28 | ASSLSGSNQPQH
12 | TRBV5-1 | ASSSRGSYDEQF
13 | TRBV24-1 | ATSDPRTGKETQY
11 | TRBV6-2/TRBV6-3 | ASSRNRGYGYT
13 | TRBV28 | ASRVPGQGGYEQY
13 | TRBV4-1 | ASSQVDRGAYEQY
13 | TRBV24-1 | ATSDLRSQGDTQY
14 | TRBV5-4 | ASSLGQGDKNTEAF
13 | TRBV30 | AWSVLGAEKETQY
13 | TRBV10-3 | AISERGQGAGGYT
12 | TRBV7-2 | ASSLAGGPYEQF
16 | TRBV15 | ATRGALAAGPSTDTQY
12 | TRBV19 | ASSVKGSNTEAF
13 | TRBV9 | ASSAHPGGTDTQY
15 | TRBV1 | TSSQTEYRDTGYEQY
15 | TRBV19 | ASSMGPGQGLKETQY
12 | TRBV6-4 | ASSEGQGLSPLH
13 | TRBV5-1 | ASNSGQASNTEAF
12 | TRBV18 | ASSPRTENYGYT